Following are 22 T cell receptor beta chains from one sample sequenced in a study of response to subunit inactivated influenza vaccine. One entry per CDR3 protein results from TCRdb running MiXCR on the RT-PCR reads. The repertoire holds 860,000 or so distinct CDR3 sequences, with 21% as singletons. The sample here was PBMCs from blood, taken 4 to 6 days after vaccination. The receptors were sampled from a man in his fifties or sixties who received an inactivated influenza vaccine.

The genes are TRBV6-1 and TRBJ2-7; D is perhaps TRBD1 (6 bases). CDR1 and CDR2 (germline): MNHNS, SASEGT. This CDR3 has 16 amino acids. Trimming took off 3 bases at V and 1 base at J, with 16 bases between the two ends. CDR3 protein: CASSDLNRVRSYEQYF. DNA of the CDR3: TGTGCCAGCAGTGACCTGAACAGGGTAAGATCCTACGAGCAGTACTTC.

The genes are TRBV12-3 or TRBV12-4 and TRBJ2-3, with D perhaps matching TRBD1 (6 bases). The CDR3 is made up of 15 amino acids. Trimming left V 1 base short and J 4 bases short, with 12 bases between. In nucleotides, the CDR3 is TGTGCCAGCAGTTTAGTGACGGCAGGGGCAGATACGCAGTATTTT. It encodes CASSLVTAGADTQYF.

Here the CDR3 DNA reads TGTGCCAGCAGCGCCTGGACTAGCGGGAGTCCCTCCAATGAGCAGTTCTTC. Its translation is CASSAWTSGSPSNEQFF. This chain links TRBV3-1 with TRBJ2-1, with 13 bases that match TRBD2. CDR3 length: 17 residues. Germline V gene data show CDR1 as LGHDT and CDR2 as YNNKEL (reference sequence). Trimming cost V 5 bases and J 6 bases; bases outside gene matches: 10.

This clonotype appeared a few times. V is TRBV20-1 and J is TRBJ1-5, with D perhaps TRBD1 (5 bases). CDR1 is DFQATT, CDR2 SNEGSKA, per germline (reference sequence). V was shortened by 5 bases and J by 6 bases, with 23 bases between the two germline ends. This CDR3 is 16 amino acids long. DNA of the CDR3: TGCAGTGCTCACGGTGGGGGTTTTCTAGTAAGTCAGCCCCAGCATTTT. As protein: CSAHGGGFLVSQPQHF.

This clonotype has more than one count but fewer than ten. This rearrangement joins TRBV4-2 to TRBJ2-1; D is undetermined. V shed 3 bases and J shed 8 bases, with 11 bases lying between them. CDR1 is LGHNA, CDR2 YNFKEQ, per germline. The CDR3 is made up of 13 amino acids. The CDR3 bases are TGTGCCAGCAGCCACCCCTTTGTCCATGAGCAGTTCTTC. Protein: CASSHPFVHEQFF.

In its sample, this clonotype was seen many times. V and J are TRBV7-9 and TRBJ2-1; 9 positions match TRBD2. CDR1 SEHNR and CDR2 FQNEAQ come from the germline V gene (reference sequence). This CDR3 contains 16 residues. The V and J ends lost 4 bases and 0 bases, in that order; junction bases with no gene match: 4. CDR3 in DNA: TGTGCCAGCAGCTCATATAGCGGGAGCTCCTACAATGAGCAGTTCTTC. Translating it yields CASSSYSGSSYNEQFF.

This clonotype came up a few times. The chain is built from TRBV9 and TRBJ2-1; 8 positions match TRBD2. Germline CDR1 SGDLS, CDR2 YYNGEE. Trimming removed 0 bases from V and 3 bases from J; junction bases left unmatched: 8. The CDR3 extends over 17 amino acids. CDR3 DNA sequence: TGTGCCAGCAGCGTAGGCCAAGCGGGAGTGGTCTACAATGAGCAGTTCTTC. Translation: CASSVGQAGVVYNEQFF.

V is TRBV10-3 and J is TRBJ2-3; 15 positions agree with TRBD2. Trimming removed 0 bases from V and 4 bases from J; junction bases left unmatched: 8. Germline CDR1 ENHRY, CDR2 SYGVKD. The CDR3 contains 19 residues. CDR3 in DNA: TGTGCCATCAGTGAGTCGCCGGGACTAGCGGGGGGTGGCGCAGATACGCAGTATTTT. Amino acids: CAISESPGLAGGGADTQYF.

For the CDR3, the DNA is TGTGCCAGCAGCCAAGTTCGGGGGACTGGCTACACCTTC. Residues: CASSQVRGTGYTF. The chain has TRBV3-1 and TRBJ1-2; D possibly corresponds to TRBD1 (5 bases). Germline V gives CDR1 LGHDT, CDR2 YNNKEL (reference sequence). This CDR3 is 13 amino acids long. Trimming pared 1 base from V and 7 bases from J, leaving 10 bases between.

This clonotype has a handful of counts. The V call is TRBV27, the J call TRBJ2-4; D gene unclear. This CDR3 contains 16 residues. The germline V and J ends were trimmed by 3 bases and 0 bases, with 12 bases remaining between them. Germline CDR1 reads MNHEY; CDR2 reads SMNVEV (reference sequence). The CDR3 DNA follows: TGTGCCAGCAGTTTTACAGCCTTCCTAGCCAAAAACATTCAGTACTTC. This encodes CASSFTAFLAKNIQYF.

The chain links TRBV6-1 to TRBJ1-1; the D gene is possibly TRBD1 (5 bases). Trimming cost V 3 bases and J 0 bases, with 14 bases left between them. CDR1 MNHNS and CDR2 SASEGT come from the germline V gene. The CDR3 loop spans 16 amino acids. The CDR3 coding sequence is TGTGCCAGCAGTGAGTTTAGGGACCGGGTGAACACTGAAGCTTTCTTT. Amino acid sequence: CASSEFRDRVNTEAFF.

The chain links TRBV29-1 to TRBJ2-1, with TRBD2 as a possible D gene (6 bases). The ends were cut back, 5 bases at V and 0 bases at J, with 17 bases in the middle. This CDR3 has 16 amino acids. The germline gives CDR1 SQVTM, CDR2 ANQGSEA. CDR3 nucleotides: TGCAGCGTTAGAAGACCCGACGGGAGCTCCTACAATGAGCAGTTCTTC. It encodes CSVRRPDGSSYNEQFF.

This clonotype was seen a handful of times. The chain carries TRBV25-1 and TRBJ2-4, with TRBD1 matching over 7 bases. Germline V gives CDR1 MGHDK, CDR2 SYGVNS. J gave up 0 bases and V 6 bases, and 14 bases lay outside the gene matches. This CDR3 region has 18 residues. CDR3 in DNA: TGTGCCAGCAGAGCACGGGACAGTCTATCGTTAGCCAAAAACATTCAGTACTTC. This codes for CASRARDSLSLAKNIQYF.

The sample holds a few counts of this clonotype. This chain uses TRBV28 with TRBJ2-3; TRBD1 matches 7 bases. Trimming took 4 bases from V and 3 from J; bases not matched to a gene: 22. The CDR3 contains 20 residues. Germline CDR1 reads MDHEN; CDR2 reads SYDVKM. The CDR3 is CASSSLRDRYRLPKTDTQYF. DNA for the CDR3: TGTGCCAGCAGTTCTCTCCGGGACAGATACCGCTTACCAAAGACAGATACGCAGTATTTT. Full variable domain (outside the CDR3, taken from reference TRBV28 and TRBJ2-3): DVKVTQSSRYLVKRTGEKVFLECVQDMDHENMFWYRQDPGLGLRLIYFSYDVKMKEKGDIPEGYSVSREKKERFSLILESASTNQTSMYLCASSSLRDRYRLPKTDTQYFGPGTRLTVL.

V gene TRBV18 combines with J gene TRBJ1-1, with a weak D call TRBD1 (5 bases). Germline V gene sequence: CDR1 KGHSH, CDR2 LQKENI. CDR3 size: 17 residues. The germline V and J ends were trimmed by 6 bases and 1 base, with 21 bases remaining between them. Written as DNA, the CDR3 is TGTGCCAGCTCGTGGGGGGTTTTTCGAAGTGGGAACACTGAAGCTTTCTTT. It is translated as CASSWGVFRSGNTEAFF.

The chain employs TRBV7-2 and TRBJ2-5; D is perhaps TRBD1 or TRBD2 (5 bases each). Germline values: CDR1 SGHTA, CDR2 FQGNSA. The V gene lost 1 base and the J gene lost 4 bases, with 13 bases spanning the gap. The CDR3 consists of 15 residues. In DNA, the CDR3 is TGTGCCAGCAGCTTAGGATGGGGGAAGGGAGAGACCCAGTACTTC. Its translation is CASSLGWGKGETQYF.

The chain employs TRBV7-6 and TRBJ2-3; 9 bases align to TRBD2. Germline values: CDR1 SGHVS, CDR2 FNYEAQ. With V trimmed by 1 base and J by 4 bases, 6 bases remained unmatched. The CDR3 spans 16 residues. CDR3 sequence reads: CASSLGAAGGPDTQYF. CDR3 sequence (DNA): TGTGCCAGCAGCTTAGGAGCGGCGGGGGGGCCAGATACGCAGTATTTT. Filled out from reference TRBV7-6 and TRBJ2-3, the complete variable domain reads GAGVSQSPRYKVTKRGQDVALRCDPISGHVSLYWYRQALGQGPEFLTYFNYEAQQDKSGLPNDRFSAERPEGSISTLTIQRTEQRDSAMYRCASSLGAAGGPDTQYFGPGTRLTVL.

This clonotype has just a few counts. The CDR3 region is CASSLGHFRTDTQYF. In DNA, the CDR3 is TGCGCCAGCAGCTTGGGACACTTCCGCACAGATACGCAGTATTTT. The chain employs TRBV5-1 and TRBJ2-3; D gene ambiguous. CDR1 is SGHRS, CDR2 YFSETQ, per germline. The CDR3 runs to 15 residues. Trimming removed 0 bases from V and 1 base from J, with 9 bases in between.

In DNA, the CDR3 is TGCAGCGTGAGAGGTGGGGGTACGTACGAGCAGTACTTC. Translating gives CSVRGGGTYEQYF. J is TRBJ2-7 and V is TRBV29-1; D could derive from TRBD1 or TRBD2 (5 bases each). CDR1 is SQVTM and CDR2 is ANQGSEA in the germline V gene. Between the trimmed V and J ends, which lost 6 bases and 4 bases, there was a span of 16 bases. The CDR3 sequence is 13 residues long.

The chain is built from TRBV2 and TRBJ1-5, with TRBD1 identical over 7 bases. After removal of 8 bases from V and 0 bases from J, the junction contained 7 bases not matched to a gene. The CDR3 runs 15 residues. Per germline, CDR1 SNHLY and CDR2 FYNNEI. The CDR3 coding sequence is TGTGCCAGCGGGAGACAGGGCCTTAGCAATCAGCCCCAGCATTTT. Protein product: CASGRQGLSNQPQHF.

This clonotype was counted only a few times. The V call is TRBV29-1, the J call TRBJ1-2; no reliable D call. This CDR3 region has 12 residues. V was cut by 6 bases and J by 5 bases, with 13 bases left in between. CDR1 is SQVTM and CDR2 is ANQGSEA in the germline V gene. This CDR3 reads CSVTALGYGYTF. The CDR3 coding sequence is TGCAGCGTAACTGCCCTTGGTTATGGCTACACCTTC. Full variable domain (rest looked up from reference TRBV29-1 and TRBJ1-2): SAVISQKPSRDICQRGTSLTIQCQVDSQVTMMFWYRQQPGQSLTLIATANQGSEATYESGFVIDKFPISRPNLTFSTLTVSNMSPEDSSIYLCSVTALGYGYTFGSGTRLTVV.

This clonotype has just a few counts. The genes are TRBV7-2 and TRBJ2-3; tentatively, D is TRBD1 or TRBD2 (5 bases each). Germline CDR1 is SGHTA and CDR2 is FQGNSA. The CDR3 extends over 14 amino acids. Trimming stripped 7 bases from V and 1 base from J, with 12 bases between. DNA of the CDR3: TGTGCCAGCAAAAGGGACCGCGGCACAGATACGCAGTATTTT. Encoded protein: CASKRDRGTDTQYF.